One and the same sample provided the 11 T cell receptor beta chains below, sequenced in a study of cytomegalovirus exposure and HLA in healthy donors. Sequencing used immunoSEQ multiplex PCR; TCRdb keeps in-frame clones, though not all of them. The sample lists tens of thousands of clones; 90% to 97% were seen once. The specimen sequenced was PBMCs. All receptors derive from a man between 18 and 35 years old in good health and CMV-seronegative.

This CDR3 is CASSWTSGPEEQFF. The CDR3 nucleotides are TGCGCCAGCAGCTGGACTAGCGGTCCCGAAGAGCAGTTCTTC. V gene TRBV5-1 combines with J gene TRBJ2-1; 10 bases map to TRBD2. In germline, CDR1 is SGHRS, CDR2 YFSETQ. Trimming cost V 3 bases and J 10 bases; bases outside gene matches: 7. The CDR3 has 14 amino acids.

The CDR3 protein is CASSGSREAYNEQFF. The CDR3 region has the DNA TGTGCCAGCAGCGGTAGTCGGGAGGCCTACAATGAGCAGTTCTTC. The rearrangement joins TRBV7-2 to TRBJ2-1; 7 bases are a match to TRBD2. The germline V gene encodes CDR1 SGHTA and CDR2 FQGNSA. The V segment lost 5 bases and the J segment 2 bases; nucleotides outside the gene matches: 6. This CDR3 has 15 amino acids. Full variable domain (outside the CDR3, taken from reference TRBV7-2 and TRBJ2-1): GAGVSQSPSNKVTEKGKDVELRCDPISGHTALYWYRQSLGQGLEFLIYFQGNSAPDKSGLPSDRFSAERTGGSVSTLTIQRTQQEDSAVYLCASSGSREAYNEQFFGPGTRLTVL.

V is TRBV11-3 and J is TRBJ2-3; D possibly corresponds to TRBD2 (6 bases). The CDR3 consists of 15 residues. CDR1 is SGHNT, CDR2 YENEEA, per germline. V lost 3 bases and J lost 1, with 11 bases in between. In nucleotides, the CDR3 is TGTGCCAGCAGCTTGATCGGGGGTGGCACAGATACGCAGTATTTT. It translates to CASSLIGGGTDTQYF.

The CDR3 coding sequence is TGTGCCAGCACCGGGACAGGGCGAGGAGCTTTCTTT. This codes for CASTGTGRGAFF. V gene TRBV28 combines with J gene TRBJ1-1; TRBD1 matches 9 bases. Germline trimming cut 7 bases from V and 10 bases from J; bases unmatched to any gene: 7. The V gene's germline CDR1 is MDHEN and CDR2 SYDVKM. CDR3 length equals 12 residues.

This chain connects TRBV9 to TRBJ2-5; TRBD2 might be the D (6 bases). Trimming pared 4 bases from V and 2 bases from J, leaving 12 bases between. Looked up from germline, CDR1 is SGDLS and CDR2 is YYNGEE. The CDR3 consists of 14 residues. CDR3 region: CASSPRDLQETQYF. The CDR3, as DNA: TGTGCCAGCAGCCCAAGGGACTTACAAGAGACCCAGTACTTC. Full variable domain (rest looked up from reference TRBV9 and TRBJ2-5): DSGVTQTPKHLITATGQRVTLRCSPRSGDLSVYWYQQSLDQGLQFLIQYYNGEERAKGNILERFSAQQFPDLHSELNLSSLELGDSALYFCASSPRDLQETQYFGPGTRLLVL.

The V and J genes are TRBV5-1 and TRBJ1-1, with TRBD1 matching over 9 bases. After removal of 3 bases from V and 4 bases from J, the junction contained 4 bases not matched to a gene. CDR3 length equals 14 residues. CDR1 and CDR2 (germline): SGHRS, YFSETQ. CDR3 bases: TGCGCCAGCAGCTCTGGACAGGGGACCACTGAAGCTTTCTTT. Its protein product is CASSSGQGTTEAFF.

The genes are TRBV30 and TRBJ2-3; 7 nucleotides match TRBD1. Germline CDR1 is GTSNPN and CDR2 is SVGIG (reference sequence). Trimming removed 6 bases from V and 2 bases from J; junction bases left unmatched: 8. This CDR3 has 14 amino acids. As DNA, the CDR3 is TGTGCCTGTCGACCGGGACAGACCACAGATACGCAGTATTTT. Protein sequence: CACRPGQTTDTQYF.

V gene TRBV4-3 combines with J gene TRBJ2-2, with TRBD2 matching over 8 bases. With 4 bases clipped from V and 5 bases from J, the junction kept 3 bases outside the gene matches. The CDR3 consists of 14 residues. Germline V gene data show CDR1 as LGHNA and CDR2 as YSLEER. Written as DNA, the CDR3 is TGCGCCAGCAGCCCCGGACTAGCTACCGGGGAGCTGTTTTTT. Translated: CASSPGLATGELFF.

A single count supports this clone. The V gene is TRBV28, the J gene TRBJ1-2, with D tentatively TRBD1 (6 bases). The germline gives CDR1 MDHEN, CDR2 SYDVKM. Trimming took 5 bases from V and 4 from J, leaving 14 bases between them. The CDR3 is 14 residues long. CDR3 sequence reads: CASSHRVRSYGYTF. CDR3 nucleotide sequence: TGTGCCAGCAGTCACAGGGTAAGAAGCTATGGCTACACCTTC.

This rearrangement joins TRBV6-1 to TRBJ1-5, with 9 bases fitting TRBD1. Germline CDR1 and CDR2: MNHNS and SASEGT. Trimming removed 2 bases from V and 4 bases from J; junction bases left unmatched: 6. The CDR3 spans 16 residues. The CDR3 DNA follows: TGTGCCAGCAGTGAACGTCGGGACAGGGTTAATCAGCCCCAGCATTTT. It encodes CASSERRDRVNQPQHF.

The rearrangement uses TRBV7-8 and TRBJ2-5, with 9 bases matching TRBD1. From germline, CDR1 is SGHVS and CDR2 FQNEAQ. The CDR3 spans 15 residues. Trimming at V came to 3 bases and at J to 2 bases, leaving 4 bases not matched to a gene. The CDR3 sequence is CASSFLDRGQETQYF. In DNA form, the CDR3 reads TGTGCCAGCAGCTTTCTCGACAGGGGGCAAGAGACCCAGTACTTC.